This T cell receptor beta chain originates from a study of cytomegalovirus exposure and HLA in healthy donors. Study background: Findings of an earlier analysis included roughly 120 million unique TCR beta sequences from around 180 million T cells. Findings and limits, study-wide: The study carried out a later analysis of TCR beta sequences. It associated under 20,000 of them with specific HLA alleles at a false discovery rate of 0.05. Within an earlier analysis, most TCR beta V segments proved productive either about 87% or about 30% of the time. Roughly even sequencing depth across donors was the assumption behind the presence/absence analyses.

For this clone: Its matching antigen is unknown.

CDR1 and CDR2 (germline): LGHNA, YNFKEQ. This CDR3 has 14 amino acids. In the PCR, 60 Vbeta and 13 Jbeta primers were used. Clones were read by immunoSEQ multiplex PCR, and TCRdb kept only the in-frame ones, dropping some. The table has around 200,000 clones, roughly four fifths seen once. The sample comprised PBMCs. This receptor was identified in a woman aged 25 to 39 in good health and CMV-seropositive. V and J are TRBV4-2 and TRBJ2-5; 7 bases align to TRBD2. The end of the DNA is better explained by TRBJ2-7, so the J call may be wrong. The CDR3 reads CASSQIAGSYEQYF. In DNA form, the CDR3 reads TGTGCCAGCAGCCAAATAGCGGGCTCCTACGAGCAGTACTTC.